One sample yielded the 30 T cell receptor beta chains listed below, sequenced in a study of OX40 agonist ivuxolimab in advanced cancers. The table came from immunoSEQ multiplex PCR; TCRdb's copy has only in-frame clones and leaves some out. The repertoire holds 35,000 to 50,000 clones, with 80% to 90% as singletons. Here the sequenced sample was CD4+ or CD8+ T cells sorted from blood, taken in a trial of the OX40 agonist ivuxolimab. Receptor source: an adult with an advanced solid tumor such as melanoma, head and neck, liver or kidney cancer.

J is TRBJ1-1 and V is TRBV6-5; no clear D gene. Germline loops: CDR1 MNHEY, CDR2 SVGAGI. V shed 0 bases and J shed 0 bases, with 8 bases lying between them. This CDR3 is built from 15 residues. The CDR3 nucleotides are TGTGCCAGCAGTTACTCTTCCGCGGTGAACACTGAAGCTTTCTTT. Protein product: CASSYSSAVNTEAFF.

The chain recombines TRBV14 with TRBJ2-1, with 14 bases that match TRBD2. J lost 7 bases, V lost 1 base, and 21 bases had no gene match. The germline gives CDR1 SGHDN, CDR2 FVKESK. This CDR3 contains 22 residues. The CDR3 DNA reads TGTGCCAGCAGCCAAGTACCAATCGGGACTAGCGGGAGTTCAATGTATTGGAATGAGCAGTTCTTC. It yields the protein CASSQVPIGTSGSSMYWNEQFF. The full variable domain, completed using reference TRBV14 and TRBJ2-1, is EAGVTQFPSHSVIEKGQTVTLRCDPISGHDNLYWYRRVMGKEIKFLLHFVKESKQDESGMPNNRFLAERTGGTYSTLKVQPAELEDSGVYFCASSQVPIGTSGSSMYWNEQFFGPGTRLTVL.

The V and J genes are TRBV5-1 and TRBJ2-5, with D unclear. CDR3 size: 13 residues. The V gene lost 0 bases and the J gene lost 5 bases, with 8 bases spanning the gap. CDR1 and CDR2 from the germline V gene are SGHRS and YFSETQ. The CDR3 region has the DNA TGCGCCAGCAGCTTGGCAGCGACGGAGACCCAGTACTTC. Its protein product is CASSLAATETQYF.

This rearrangement joins TRBV5-1 to TRBJ1-2; unclear D gene. Per germline, CDR1 SGHRS and CDR2 YFSETQ. V gave up 1 base and J gave up 4 bases, with 11 bases separating them. This CDR3 is 14 amino acids long. In nucleotides, the CDR3 is TGCGCCAGCAGCTTGACTGGGGATTCCTATGGCTACACCTTC. Translation: CASSLTGDSYGYTF.

This chain links TRBV14 with TRBJ2-3; 11 nucleotides align to TRBD2. Germline values: CDR1 SGHDN, CDR2 FVKESK. V shed 4 bases and J 2 bases; nucleotides not matched to a gene: 17. This CDR3 region has 20 residues. For the CDR3, the DNA is TGTGCCAGCAGCCGAAGGACTAGCGGGTATCCCCCCCGGCACACAGATACGCAGTATTTT. Translating gives CASSRRTSGYPPRHTDTQYF.

This clone appeared once. The CDR3 region is CSALTETNEKLFF. The DNA of the CDR3 is TGCAGCGCCCTGACAGAAACTAATGAAAAACTGTTTTTT. The chain carries TRBV29-1 and TRBJ1-4; a possible D gene is TRBD1 (5 bases). The V end was cut by 7 bases, the J end by 1 base, with 10 bases between. There are 13 residues in the CDR3. Germline-derived CDR1 and CDR2 are SQVTM and ANQGSEA.

This chain links TRBV5-1 with TRBJ2-5; D might be TRBD2 (6 bases). This CDR3 comprises 15 residues. V gave up 3 bases and J gave up 5 bases, with 17 bases separating them. The germline V gene has CDR1 SGHRS and CDR2 YFSETQ. The CDR3 sequence is CASSYPPGERETQYF. The CDR3 nucleotides read TGCGCCAGCAGCTACCCCCCGGGGGAAAGGGAGACCCAGTACTTC. Combining the CDR3 with reference TRBV5-1 and TRBJ2-5 gives the whole variable domain KAGVTQTPRYLIKTRGQQVTLSCSPISGHRSVSWYQQTPGQGLQFLFEYFSETQRNKGNFPGRFSGRQFSNSRSEMNVSTLELGDSALYLCASSYPPGERETQYFGPGTRLLVL.

J is TRBJ2-3 and V is TRBV27; TRBD2 is a possible D gene (7 bases). This CDR3 contains 13 residues. In germline, CDR1 is MNHEY, CDR2 SMNVEV (reference sequence). Trimming removed 0 bases at V and 7 bases at J, with 8 bases between. The CDR3 region is CASSLSGGHTQYF. The CDR3 DNA is TGTGCCAGCAGTTTATCCGGGGGGCATACGCAGTATTTT.

The V and J genes are TRBV11-2 and TRBJ2-5; D ambiguous. Germline CDR1 SGHAT, CDR2 FQNNGV. Trimming removed 5 bases at V and 5 bases at J, with 15 bases between. This CDR3 is built from 14 residues. In nucleotides, the CDR3 is TGTGCCAGCAGCATGACGTGGATAGGGGAGACCCAGTACTTC. This gives the protein CASSMTWIGETQYF.

This clone was recorded only once. The chain joins TRBV7-2 to TRBJ2-2; possibly TRBD2 for D (8 bases). Germline CDR1 reads SGHTA; CDR2 reads FQGNSA. The V end was cut by 11 bases, the J end by 6 bases, with 19 bases between. The CDR3 loop spans 14 amino acids. Here the CDR3 DNA reads TGTGCCGTCGGGGGGGACAGTTGGGCCGGGGAGCTGTTTTTT. Its protein is CAVGGDSWAGELFF.

The chain is built from TRBV6-7 and TRBJ1-2; D possibly corresponds to TRBD1 (6 bases). TRBV6-7 is given ORF status, its function remaining uncertain. V lost 7 bases, J lost 6 bases, and 12 bases lay in between. The CDR3 has 12 residues. The CDR3 reads CASISRGDGYTF. In DNA form, the CDR3 reads TGTGCCAGCATATCCAGGGGTGATGGCTACACCTTC.

The rearrangement uses TRBV5-4 and TRBJ2-3; TRBD2 matches at 9 bases. Trimming took 3 bases from V and 4 from J; bases not matched to a gene: 6. The CDR3 runs 15 residues. Germline CDR1 reads SGHNT; CDR2 reads YYREEE (reference sequence). The CDR3: CASSSRTSAADTQYF. CDR3 bases: TGTGCCAGCAGCTCTCGGACTAGCGCCGCAGATACGCAGTATTTT.

The CDR3 loop reads CASSKEARYEQYF. The CDR3 DNA is TGTGCCAGCAGTAAGGAGGCGAGGTACGAGCAGTACTTC. The chain links TRBV27 to TRBJ2-7; tentatively, D is TRBD2 (5 bases). Germline lookup yields CDR1 MNHEY and CDR2 SMNVEV (reference sequence). The CDR3 extends over 13 amino acids. V was cut by 5 bases and J by 4 bases, with 12 bases left in between.

The chain recombines TRBV9 with TRBJ1-1; 11 nucleotides align to TRBD1. Germline assignment: CDR1 SGDLS and CDR2 YYNGEE. V gave up 0 bases and J gave up 6 bases; unmatched junction bases: 4. The CDR3 has 15 residues. In DNA, the CDR3 is TGTGCCAGCAGCGTAGAAGGACAGGGGGCTTCTGAAGCTTTCTTT. Its translation: CASSVEGQGASEAFF.

The chain recombines TRBV7-9 with TRBJ1-1; D unclear. V was trimmed by 4 bases and J by 8 bases, leaving 11 bases between them. Germline loops: CDR1 SEHNR, CDR2 FQNEAQ (reference sequence). The CDR3 has 12 amino acids. CDR3 sequence: CASSWVVGEAFF. CDR3 bases: TGTGCCAGCAGCTGGGTGGTGGGGGAAGCTTTCTTT.

The rearrangement joins TRBV30 to TRBJ1-2, with D possibly matching TRBD1 (5 bases). Germline values: CDR1 GTSNPN, CDR2 SVGIG (reference sequence). The CDR3 length is 12 residues. Trimming removed 4 bases at V and 3 bases at J, with 9 bases between. The CDR3 spells CAWTGLDYGYTF. In DNA, the CDR3 is TGTGCCTGGACAGGGTTAGACTATGGCTACACCTTC.

V gene TRBV5-1 combines with J gene TRBJ1-4, with 7 positions matching TRBD1. The V segment lost 3 bases and the J segment 2 bases; nucleotides outside the gene matches: 4. Germline V CDR1 and CDR2: SGHRS, YFSETQ. The CDR3 length is 15 residues. CDR3 nucleotides: TGCGCCAGCAGCTCTTCAGGGGGGACTAATGAAAAACTGTTTTTT. Translating it yields CASSSSGGTNEKLFF.

The genes are TRBV27 and TRBJ1-1; D is undetermined. Trimming removed 6 bases from V and 7 bases from J, with 18 bases in between. Germline lookup yields CDR1 MNHEY and CDR2 SMNVEV (reference sequence). This CDR3 is built from 14 residues. CDR3 loop: CASRKPLEGNEAFF. CDR3 DNA: TGTGCCAGCAGAAAGCCCCTCGAAGGTAATGAAGCTTTCTTT.

The chain employs TRBV6-5 and TRBJ2-5, with D possibly TRBD2 on 5 matching bases. CDR1 and CDR2 from the germline V gene are MNHEY and SVGAGI. Between the trimmed V and J ends, which lost 2 bases and 2 bases, there was a span of 6 bases. This CDR3 spans 13 amino acids. The CDR3: CASSYDYQETQYF. The CDR3 region has the DNA TGTGCCAGCAGTTACGACTATCAAGAGACCCAGTACTTC.

This clone was found once. This sequence joins TRBV11-1 and TRBJ2-5; 9 bases are a match to TRBD2. V shed 5 bases and J 5 bases; nucleotides not matched to a gene: 12. The CDR3 runs to 16 residues. The germline gives CDR1 SGHAT, CDR2 FQDESV (reference sequence). The CDR3, as DNA: TGTGCCAGCAGCCAGCGAAGGACTAGCGAGCCGGAGACCCAGTACTTC. This translates into CASSQRRTSEPETQYF.

The gene calls are TRBV19 and TRBJ2-3, with D perhaps given as TRBD1 or TRBD2 (5 bases each). Germline CDR1 reads LNHDA; CDR2 reads SQIVND (reference sequence). Deletions cut 4 bases from V and 0 bases from J, with 11 bases between. CDR3 length: 15 amino acids. In DNA, the CDR3 is TGTGCCAGTAGTAGCCGGGACGGTAGCACAGATACGCAGTATTTT. Protein sequence: CASSSRDGSTDTQYF.

The gene calls are TRBV6-6 and TRBJ1-6; D possibly corresponds to TRBD1 (6 bases). Trimming cost V 5 bases and J 5 bases, with 10 bases left between them. CDR3 length: 14 amino acids. Germline loops: CDR1 MNHNY, CDR2 SVGAGI (reference sequence). The CDR3 nucleotides read TGTGCCAGCAGTCAGACAGGAGATAATTCACCCCTCCACTTT. The encoded protein is CASSQTGDNSPLHF.

This clone was detected once. This chain joins TRBV6-1 and TRBJ2-7, with D possibly being TRBD1 or TRBD2 (5 bases each). Looked up from germline, CDR1 is MNHNS and CDR2 is SASEGT. Trimming shortened V by 6 bases and J by 4 bases, and 19 bases separated the two germline ends. This CDR3 spans 15 amino acids. In DNA form, the CDR3 reads TGTGCCAGCAGCGATACCGGGACCGCCGGGTACGAGCAGTACTTC. This codes for CASSDTGTAGYEQYF.

This clone occurred once. The chain employs TRBV7-9 and TRBJ1-1; D gene ambiguous. CDR3 size: 14 residues. Looked up from germline, CDR1 is SEHNR and CDR2 is FQNEAQ (reference sequence). Trimming removed 1 base at V and 4 bases at J, with 10 bases between. CDR3 nucleotide sequence: TGTGCCAGCAGCTTAGAGAACTGGGGCACTGAAGCTTTCTTT. Amino acid sequence: CASSLENWGTEAFF.

V usage is TRBV7-3 and J usage is TRBJ2-3; tentative D call: TRBD1 (6 bases). Germline CDR1 and CDR2: SGHTA and FQGTGA. V gave up 5 bases and J gave up 6 bases, with 12 bases separating them. The CDR3 is made up of 13 amino acids. CDR3 sequence reads: CASSPDRSDTQYF. Written as DNA, the CDR3 is TGTGCCAGCAGCCCTGACAGGTCTGATACGCAGTATTTT.

This rearrangement joins TRBV27 to TRBJ2-7; 9 bases match TRBD1. Trimming took 5 bases from V and 7 from J; bases not matched to a gene: 18. The CDR3 extends over 17 amino acids. CDR1 and CDR2 (germline): MNHEY, SMNVEV (reference sequence). In DNA, the CDR3 is TGTGCCAGCAGTACGCAGGACAGGGGTCTGACGTGGGGGGAGCAGTACTTC. Its translation: CASSTQDRGLTWGEQYF.

This chain uses TRBV7-9 with TRBJ2-1; unclear D gene. CDR3 length: 15 amino acids. The V and J ends lost 0 bases and 0 bases respectively, with 6 bases between them. Germline CDR1 is SEHNR and CDR2 is FQNEAQ (reference sequence). This CDR3 is CASSLARGSYNEQFF. The DNA of the CDR3 is TGTGCCAGCAGCTTAGCTAGAGGCTCCTACAATGAGCAGTTCTTC. Based on the CDR3 plus reference TRBV7-9 and TRBJ2-1, the full variable domain is DTGVSQNPRHKITKRGQNVTFRCDPISEHNRLYWYRQTLGQGPEFLTYFQNEAQLEKSRLLSDRFSAERPKGSFSTLEIQRTEQGDSAMYLCASSLARGSYNEQFFGPGTRLTVL.

V and J are TRBV12-2 and TRBJ2-1; the D call TRBD2 from the table was never checked on the DNA. TRBV12-2 is designated a pseudogene. The CDR3 totals 18 residues. The CDR3 bases are TGTGCAAGTCGCTCCCCCGTGGGGGGGCAGGGATATTACAATGAGCAGTTCTTC. This encodes CASRSPVGGQGYYNEQFF.

The chain recombines TRBV2 with TRBJ1-2; D is unresolved. CDR1 SNHLY and CDR2 FYNNEI come from the germline V gene. The CDR3 is 15 residues long. Trimming took off 2 bases at V and 4 bases at J, with 14 bases between the two ends. In DNA, the CDR3 is TGTGCCAGCAGTGAAATAGGGTTGGGATCCTATGGCTACACCTTC. Protein sequence: CASSEIGLGSYGYTF. The full variable domain, rest sourced from reference TRBV2 and TRBJ1-2, is EPEVTQTPSHQVTQMGQEVILRCVPISNHLYFYWYRQILGQKVEFLVSFYNNEISEKSEIFDDQFSVERPDGSNFTLKIRSTKLEDSAMYFCASSEIGLGSYGYTFGSGTRLTVV.

The CDR3 loop reads CAWGLAGNTEAFF. In DNA form, the CDR3 reads TGTGCCTGGGGTCTTGCGGGAAACACTGAAGCTTTCTTT. J is TRBJ1-1 and V is TRBV30; D ambiguous. Germline CDR1 reads GTSNPN; CDR2 reads SVGIG (reference sequence). Trimming took 5 bases from V and 2 from J, leaving 12 bases between them. The CDR3 sequence is 13 residues long.